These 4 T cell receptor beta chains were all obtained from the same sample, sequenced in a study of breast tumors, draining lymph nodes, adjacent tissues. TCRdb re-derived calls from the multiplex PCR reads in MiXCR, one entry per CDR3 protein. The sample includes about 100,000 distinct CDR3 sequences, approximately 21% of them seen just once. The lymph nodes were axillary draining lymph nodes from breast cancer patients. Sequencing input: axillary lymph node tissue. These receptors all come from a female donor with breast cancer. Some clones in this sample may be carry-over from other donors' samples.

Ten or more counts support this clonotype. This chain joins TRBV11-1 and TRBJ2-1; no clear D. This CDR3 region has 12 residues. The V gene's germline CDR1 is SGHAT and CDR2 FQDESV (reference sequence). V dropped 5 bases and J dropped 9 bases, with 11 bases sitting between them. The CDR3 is CASSLDSAEQFF. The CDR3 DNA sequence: TGTGCCAGCAGCCTCGACTCCGCTGAGCAGTTCTTC.

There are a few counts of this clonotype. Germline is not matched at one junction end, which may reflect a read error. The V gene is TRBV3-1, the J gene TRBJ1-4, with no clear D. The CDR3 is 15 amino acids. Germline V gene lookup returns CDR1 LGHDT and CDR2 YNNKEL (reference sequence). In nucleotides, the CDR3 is TGTGCCAGCAGCCAAGGCGTAGGTGCTAACGAAAAACTGTTTTTT. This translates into CASSQGVGANEKLFF.

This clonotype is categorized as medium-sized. The CDR3 region has the DNA TGTGCCACCAGCCAGGATGAGGGTTCCTCCTACGAGCAGTACTTC. Residues: CATSQDEGSSYEQYF. The genes are TRBV15 and TRBJ2-7; D is perhaps TRBD2 (5 bases). The ends were cut back, 5 bases at V and 0 bases at J, with 14 bases in the middle. CDR1 and CDR2 (germline): LNHNV, YYDKDF (reference sequence). This CDR3 comprises 15 residues. Drawing the rest from reference TRBV15 and TRBJ2-7, the complete variable domain is DAMVIQNPRYQVTQFGKPVTLSCSQTLNHNVMYWYQQKSSQAPKLLFHYYDKDFNNEADTPDNFQSRRPNTSFCFLDIRSPGLGDTAMYLCATSQDEGSSYEQYFGPGTRLTVT.

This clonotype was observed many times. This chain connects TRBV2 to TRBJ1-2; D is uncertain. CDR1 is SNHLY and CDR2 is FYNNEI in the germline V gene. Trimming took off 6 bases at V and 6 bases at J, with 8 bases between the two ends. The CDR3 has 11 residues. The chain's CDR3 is CASRGKDGYTF. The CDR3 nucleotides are TGTGCCAGCAGGGGGAAGGATGGCTACACCTTC.